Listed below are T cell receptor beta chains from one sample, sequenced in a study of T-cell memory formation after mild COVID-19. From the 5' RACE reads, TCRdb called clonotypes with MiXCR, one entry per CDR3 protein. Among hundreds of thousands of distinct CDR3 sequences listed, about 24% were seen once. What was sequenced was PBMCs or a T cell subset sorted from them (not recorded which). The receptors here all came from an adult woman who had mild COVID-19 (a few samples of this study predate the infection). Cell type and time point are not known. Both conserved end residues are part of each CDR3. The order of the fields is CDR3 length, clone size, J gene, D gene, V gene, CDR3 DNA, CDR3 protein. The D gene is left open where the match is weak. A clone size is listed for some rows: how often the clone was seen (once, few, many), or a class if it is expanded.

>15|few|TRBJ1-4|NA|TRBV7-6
TGTGCCAGCAGCTTACTCGGGACCCAAGGAGAAAAACTGTTTTTT
CASSLLGTQGEKLFF
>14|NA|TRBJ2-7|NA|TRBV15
TGTGCCACCAGCAGAGACAGGGGGGGCTACGAGCAGTACTTC
CATSRDRGGYEQYF
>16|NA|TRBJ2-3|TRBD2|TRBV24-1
TGTGCCACCAGTGACCTAAGGACTAGCGGGGTGGATACGCAGTATTTT
CATSDLRTSGVDTQYF
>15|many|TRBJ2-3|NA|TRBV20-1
TGCAGTGCTACCGCTTCGGGTCACTACACAGATACGCAGTATTTT
CSATASGHYTDTQYF
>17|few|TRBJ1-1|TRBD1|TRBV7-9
TGTGCCAGCACCACCCCAGGAACAGGGGGCGTGATCACTGAAGCTTTCTTT
CASTTPGTGGVITEAFF
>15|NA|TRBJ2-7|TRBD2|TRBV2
TGTGCCAGCGGCAGAGGGCTAGCGGGCTTATACGAGCAGTACTTC
CASGRGLAGLYEQYF
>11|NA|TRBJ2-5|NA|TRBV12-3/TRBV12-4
TGTGCCAGCAGTTATCAGGGAACCCAGTACTTC
CASSYQGTQYF
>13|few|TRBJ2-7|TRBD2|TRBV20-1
TGCAGTGCTCCCCGGGGAGGGCTCTACGAGCAGTACTTC
CSAPRGGLYEQYF
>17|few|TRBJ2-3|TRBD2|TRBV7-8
TGTGCCAGCTGGACTAGCGGGGATATTACTAGCACAGATACGCAGTATTTT
CASWTSGDITSTDTQYF
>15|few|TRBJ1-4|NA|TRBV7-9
TGTGCCAGCAGCTTACGCGGGGTTTATAATGAAAAACTGTTTTTT
CASSLRGVYNEKLFF
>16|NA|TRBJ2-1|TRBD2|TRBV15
TGTGCCACCAGCAGGTCTTCTAGCGGGGGATACAATGAGCAGTTCTTC
CATSRSSSGGYNEQFF
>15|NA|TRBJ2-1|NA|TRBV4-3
TGCGCCAGCAGCCAAGAAGAGCGGACCTACAATGAGCAGTTCTTC
CASSQEERTYNEQFF
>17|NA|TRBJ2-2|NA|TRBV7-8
TGTGCCAGCAGCTTAGCCACAGGCCCAAGGGGTCCCGGGGAGCTGTTTTTT
CASSLATGPRGPGELFF
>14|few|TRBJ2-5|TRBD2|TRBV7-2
TGTGCCAGCAGCCGTGGACTAGCGTCGGAGACCCAGTACTTC
CASSRGLASETQYF
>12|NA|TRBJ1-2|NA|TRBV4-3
TGCGCCAGCGGGCCTGGCCTCTATGGCTACACCTTC
CASGPGLYGYTF
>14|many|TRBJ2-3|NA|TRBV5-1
TGTGCCAGCAGCTTAGGGTCCAGCACAGATACGCAGTATTTT
CASSLGSSTDTQYF
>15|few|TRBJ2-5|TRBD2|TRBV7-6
TGTGCCAGCAGTTCGAGCGCGGGAGAGGGAGTGACCCAGTACTTC
CASSSSAGEGVTQYF
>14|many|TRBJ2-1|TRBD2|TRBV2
TGTGCCAGCAGTCCACCGGGACTAGGCAATGAGCAGTTCTTC
CASSPPGLGNEQFF
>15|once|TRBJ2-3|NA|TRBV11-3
TGTGCCAGCAGCTCCCGGACAGAGAGCACAGATACGCAGTATTTT
CASSSRTESTDTQYF
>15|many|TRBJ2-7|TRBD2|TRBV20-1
TGCAGTGCCCAAAAGGGGAGAGCGGGAGGTTACGAGCAGTACTTC
CSAQKGRAGGYEQYF
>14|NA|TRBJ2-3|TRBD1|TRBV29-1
TGCAGCGTCGTCCGGGACAGGACCCTGGATACGCAGTATTTT
CSVVRDRTLDTQYF
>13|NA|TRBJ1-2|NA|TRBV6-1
TGTGCCAGCAGTGAACCATCATACTATGGCTACACCTTC
CASSEPSYYGYTF
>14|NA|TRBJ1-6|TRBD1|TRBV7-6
TGTGCCAGCAGCCTGACAGGGGGAGGTTCACCCCTCCACTTT
CASSLTGGGSPLHF
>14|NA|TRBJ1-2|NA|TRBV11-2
TGTGCCAGCAGCTTACAGGAGGGAAACTATGGCTACACCTTC
CASSLQEGNYGYTF
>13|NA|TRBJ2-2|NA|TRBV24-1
TGTGCCACCAGTGATTTCTCCGCCGGGGAGCTGTTTTTT
CATSDFSAGELFF
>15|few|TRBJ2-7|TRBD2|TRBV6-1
TGTGCCAGCAGTGTTGGCGGGAGACGAACCTACGAGCAGTACTTC
CASSVGGRRTYEQYF
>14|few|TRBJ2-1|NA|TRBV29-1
TGCAGCGTTCTTGAGTCAGACTCCTACAATGAGCAGTTCTTC
CSVLESDSYNEQFF
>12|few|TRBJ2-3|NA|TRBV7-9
TGTGCCAGCAGCTTAGCCCAAGATACGCAGTATTTT
CASSLAQDTQYF
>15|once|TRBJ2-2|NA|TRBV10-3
TGTGCCATCAGTGACCCTGACGAGCACGCCGGGGAGCTGTTTTTT
CAISDPDEHAGELFF
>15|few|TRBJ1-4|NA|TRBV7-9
TGTGCCAGCAGTCTAGAAGGGGCAGGACGTGAAAAACTGTTTTTT
CASSLEGAGREKLFF
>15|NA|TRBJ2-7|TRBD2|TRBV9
TGTGCCAGCAGCGTATCGGGAGGTTACGCCTACGAGCAGTACTTC
CASSVSGGYAYEQYF
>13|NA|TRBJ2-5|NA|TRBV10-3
TGTGCCATCAGTGTGGCCAGACAAGAGACCCAGTACTTC
CAISVARQETQYF
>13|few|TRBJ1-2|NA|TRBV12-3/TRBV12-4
TGTGCCAGCTCAGGGCCGGCACGGGGTGGCTACACCTTC
CASSGPARGGYTF
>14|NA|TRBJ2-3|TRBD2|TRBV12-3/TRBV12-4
TGTGCCAGCAGGATAGCGGGGGGAGCGGATACGCAGTATTTT
CASRIAGGADTQYF
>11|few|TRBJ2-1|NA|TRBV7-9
TGTGCCAGCACCGGCCTCAATGAGCAGTTCTTC
CASTGLNEQFF
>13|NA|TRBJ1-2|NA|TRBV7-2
TGTGCCAGCAGCCAAGAGCGAAACTATGGCTACACCTTC
CASSQERNYGYTF
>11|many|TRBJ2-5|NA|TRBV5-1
TGCGCCAGCAGCGAACAAGAGACCCAGTACTTC
CASSEQETQYF
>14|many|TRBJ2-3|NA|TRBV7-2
TGTGCCAGCAGCTTAGCGGGGTTCACAGATACGCAGTATTTT
CASSLAGFTDTQYF
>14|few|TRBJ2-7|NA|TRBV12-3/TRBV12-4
TGTGCCAGCAGTTTTCGGGGGATTAACTACGAGCAGTACTTC
CASSFRGINYEQYF
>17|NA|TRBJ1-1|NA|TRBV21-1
TGTGCCAGCACCCTTCGGGACAGGGTCACAGGGAACACTGAAGCTTTCTTT
CASTLRDRVTGNTEAFF
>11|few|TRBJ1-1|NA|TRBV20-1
TGCAGTGCTAGATTGGGTGCTGAAGCTTTCTTT
CSARLGAEAFF